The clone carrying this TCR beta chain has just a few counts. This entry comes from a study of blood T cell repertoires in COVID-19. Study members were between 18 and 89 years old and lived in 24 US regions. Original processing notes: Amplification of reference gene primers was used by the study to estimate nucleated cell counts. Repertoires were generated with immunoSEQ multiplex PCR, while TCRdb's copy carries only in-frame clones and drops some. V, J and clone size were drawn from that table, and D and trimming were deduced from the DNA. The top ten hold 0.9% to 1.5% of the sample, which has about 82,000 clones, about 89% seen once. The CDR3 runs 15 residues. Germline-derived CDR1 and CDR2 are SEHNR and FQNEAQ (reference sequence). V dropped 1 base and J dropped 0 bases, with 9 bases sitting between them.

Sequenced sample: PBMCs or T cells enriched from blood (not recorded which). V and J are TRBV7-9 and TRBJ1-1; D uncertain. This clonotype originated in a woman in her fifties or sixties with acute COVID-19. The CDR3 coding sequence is TGTGCCAGCAGCTTAGGGAGGAATATGAACACTGAAGCTTTCTTT. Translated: CASSLGRNMNTEAFF.